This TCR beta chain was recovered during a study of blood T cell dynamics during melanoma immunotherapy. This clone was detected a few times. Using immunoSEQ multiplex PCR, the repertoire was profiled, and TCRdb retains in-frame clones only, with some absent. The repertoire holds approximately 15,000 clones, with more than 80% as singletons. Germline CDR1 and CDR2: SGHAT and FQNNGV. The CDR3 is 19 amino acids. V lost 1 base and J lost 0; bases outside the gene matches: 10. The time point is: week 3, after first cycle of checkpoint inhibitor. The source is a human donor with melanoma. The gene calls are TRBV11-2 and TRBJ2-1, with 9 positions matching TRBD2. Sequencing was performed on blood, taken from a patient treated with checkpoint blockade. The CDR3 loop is CASSLGRKIAGASYNEQFF. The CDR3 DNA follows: TGTGCCAGCAGCTTAGGTCGCAAAATAGCGGGAGCCTCCTACAATGAGCAGTTCTTC.